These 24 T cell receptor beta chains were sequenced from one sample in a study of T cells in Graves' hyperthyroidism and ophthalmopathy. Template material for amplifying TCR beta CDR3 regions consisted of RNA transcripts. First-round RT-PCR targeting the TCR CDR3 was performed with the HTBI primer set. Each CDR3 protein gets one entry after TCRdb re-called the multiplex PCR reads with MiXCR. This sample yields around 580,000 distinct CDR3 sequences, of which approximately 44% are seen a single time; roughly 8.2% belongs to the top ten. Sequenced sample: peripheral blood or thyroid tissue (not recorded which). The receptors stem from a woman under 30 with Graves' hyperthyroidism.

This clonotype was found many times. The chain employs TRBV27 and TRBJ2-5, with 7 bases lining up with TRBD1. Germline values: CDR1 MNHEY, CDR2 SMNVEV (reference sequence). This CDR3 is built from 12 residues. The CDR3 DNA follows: TGTGACGCCCCGGGGACAGAGGAGACCCAGTACTTC. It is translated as CDAPGTEETQYF.

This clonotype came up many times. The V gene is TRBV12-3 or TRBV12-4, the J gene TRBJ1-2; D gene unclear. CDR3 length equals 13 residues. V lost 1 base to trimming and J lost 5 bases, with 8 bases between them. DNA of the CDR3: TGTGCCAGCAGTTTAGAAGGTGGTTATGGCTACACCTTC. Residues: CASSLEGGYGYTF.

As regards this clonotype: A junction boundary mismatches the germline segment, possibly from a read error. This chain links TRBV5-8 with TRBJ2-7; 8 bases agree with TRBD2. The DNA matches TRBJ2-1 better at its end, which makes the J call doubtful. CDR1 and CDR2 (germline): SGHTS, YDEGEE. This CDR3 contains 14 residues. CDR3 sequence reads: CASSFKREINEQFF. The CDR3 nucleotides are TGCGCCAGCAGCTTTAAGCGGGAGATCAATGAGCAGTTCTTC.

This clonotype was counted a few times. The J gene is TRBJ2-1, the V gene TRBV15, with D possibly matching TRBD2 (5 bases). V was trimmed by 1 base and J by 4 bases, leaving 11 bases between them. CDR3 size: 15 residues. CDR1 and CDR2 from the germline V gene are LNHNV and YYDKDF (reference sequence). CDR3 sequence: CATSRVNGLYNEQFF. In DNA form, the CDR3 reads TGTGCCACCAGCAGAGTGAACGGACTTTACAATGAGCAGTTCTTC. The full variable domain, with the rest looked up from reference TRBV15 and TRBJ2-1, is DAMVIQNPRYQVTQFGKPVTLSCSQTLNHNVMYWYQQKSSQAPKLLFHYYDKDFNNEADTPDNFQSRRPNTSFCFLDIRSPGLGDTAMYLCATSRVNGLYNEQFFGPGTRLTVL.

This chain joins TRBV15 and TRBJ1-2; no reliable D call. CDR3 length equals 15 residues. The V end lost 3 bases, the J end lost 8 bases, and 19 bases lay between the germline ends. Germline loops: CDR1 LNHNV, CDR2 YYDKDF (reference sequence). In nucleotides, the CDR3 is TGTGCCACCAGCAGGTCCGTAGCGGGAGGCGACGGCTACACCTTC. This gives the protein CATSRSVAGGDGYTF.

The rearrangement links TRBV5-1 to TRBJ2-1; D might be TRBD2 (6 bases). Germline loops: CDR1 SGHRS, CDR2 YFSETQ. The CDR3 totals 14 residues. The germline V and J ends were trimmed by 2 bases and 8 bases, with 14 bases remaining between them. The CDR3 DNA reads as TGCGCCAGCAGCTTACGTGGCGGGATGGATGAGCAGTTCTTC. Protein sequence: CASSLRGGMDEQFF.

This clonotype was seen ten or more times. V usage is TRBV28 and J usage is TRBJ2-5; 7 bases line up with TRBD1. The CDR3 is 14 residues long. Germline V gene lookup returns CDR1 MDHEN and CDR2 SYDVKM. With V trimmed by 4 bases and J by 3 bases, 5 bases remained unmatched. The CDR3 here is CASSSTTGKETQYF. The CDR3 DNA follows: TGTGCCAGCAGTTCAACGACAGGGAAAGAGACCCAGTACTTC.

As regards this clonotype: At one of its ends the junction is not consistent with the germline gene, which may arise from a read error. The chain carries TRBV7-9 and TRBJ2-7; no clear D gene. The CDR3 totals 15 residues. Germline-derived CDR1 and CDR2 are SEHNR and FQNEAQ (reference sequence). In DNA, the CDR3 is TGTGCCAGCAGCTTAGAGGACCACCAGCCCTACAAGCAGTACTTC. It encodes CASSLEDHQPYKQYF.

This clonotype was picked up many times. CDR3 in amino acids: CASSESASGTPYEQYF. The DNA for the CDR3 is TGTGCCAGCAGTGAATCGGCTAGCGGGACTCCCTACGAGCAGTACTTC. The chain recombines TRBV25-1 with TRBJ2-7, with 9 bases aligning to TRBD2. With V trimmed by 1 base and J by 2 bases, 6 bases remained unmatched. Germline loops: CDR1 MGHDK, CDR2 SYGVNS. The CDR3 has 16 amino acids.

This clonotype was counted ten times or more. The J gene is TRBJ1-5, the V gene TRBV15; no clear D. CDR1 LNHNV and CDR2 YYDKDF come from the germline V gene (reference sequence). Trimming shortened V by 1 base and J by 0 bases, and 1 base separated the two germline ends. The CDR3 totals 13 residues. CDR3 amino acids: CATSRVSNQPQHF. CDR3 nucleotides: TGTGCCACCAGCAGAGTTAGCAATCAGCCCCAGCATTTT.

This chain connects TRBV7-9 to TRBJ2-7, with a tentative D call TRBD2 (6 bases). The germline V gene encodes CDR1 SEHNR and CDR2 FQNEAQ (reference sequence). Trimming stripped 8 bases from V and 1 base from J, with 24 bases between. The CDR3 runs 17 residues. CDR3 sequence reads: CASFGGVAKGYSYEQYF. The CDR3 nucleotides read TGTGCCAGCTTCGGCGGGGTAGCGAAGGGTTATTCCTACGAGCAGTACTTC.

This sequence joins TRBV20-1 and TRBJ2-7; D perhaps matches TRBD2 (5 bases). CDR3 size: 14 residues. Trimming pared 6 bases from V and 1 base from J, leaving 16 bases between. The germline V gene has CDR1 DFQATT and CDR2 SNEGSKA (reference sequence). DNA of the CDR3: TGCAGTGCCAGCAGCTCCCGGGGTTCCTACGAGCAGTACTTC. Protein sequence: CSASSSRGSYEQYF.

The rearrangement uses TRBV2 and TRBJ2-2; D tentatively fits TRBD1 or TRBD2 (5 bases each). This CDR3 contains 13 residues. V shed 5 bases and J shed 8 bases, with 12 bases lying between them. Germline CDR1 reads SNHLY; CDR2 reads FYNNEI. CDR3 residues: CASSYRDVGELFF. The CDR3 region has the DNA TGTGCCAGCAGTTACCGGGACGTGGGGGAGCTGTTTTTT.

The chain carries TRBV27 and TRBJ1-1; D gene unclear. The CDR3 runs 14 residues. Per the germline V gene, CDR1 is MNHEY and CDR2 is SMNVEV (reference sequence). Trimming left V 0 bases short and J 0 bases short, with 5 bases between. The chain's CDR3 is CASSLSSLNTEAFF. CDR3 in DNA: TGTGCCAGCAGTTTATCTTCCTTGAACACTGAAGCTTTCTTT.

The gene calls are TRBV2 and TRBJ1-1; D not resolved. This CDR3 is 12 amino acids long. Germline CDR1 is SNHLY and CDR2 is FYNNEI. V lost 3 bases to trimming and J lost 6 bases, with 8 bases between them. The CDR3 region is CASSEAGPEAFF. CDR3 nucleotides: TGTGCCAGCAGTGAGGCAGGCCCTGAAGCTTTCTTT.

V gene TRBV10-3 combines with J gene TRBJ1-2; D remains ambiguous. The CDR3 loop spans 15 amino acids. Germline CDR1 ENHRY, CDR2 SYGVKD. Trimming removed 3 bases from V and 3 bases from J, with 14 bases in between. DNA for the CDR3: TGTGCCATCAGTGACCCTTCCCATACCTACTATGGCTACACCTTC. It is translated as CAISDPSHTYYGYTF.

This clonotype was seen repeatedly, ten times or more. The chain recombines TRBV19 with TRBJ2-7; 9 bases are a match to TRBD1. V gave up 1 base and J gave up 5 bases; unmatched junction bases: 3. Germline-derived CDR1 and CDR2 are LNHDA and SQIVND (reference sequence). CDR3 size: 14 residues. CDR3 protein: CASSIVGTGNEQYF. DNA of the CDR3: TGTGCCAGTAGTATAGTTGGGACAGGGAACGAGCAGTACTTC.

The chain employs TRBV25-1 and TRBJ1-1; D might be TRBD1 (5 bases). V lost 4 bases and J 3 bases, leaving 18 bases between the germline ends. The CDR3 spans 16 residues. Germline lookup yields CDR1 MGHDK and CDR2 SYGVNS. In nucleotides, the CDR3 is TGTGCCAGCAGTGCGAACCCTGGGACGGACTACACTGAAGCTTTCTTT. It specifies CASSANPGTDYTEAFF.

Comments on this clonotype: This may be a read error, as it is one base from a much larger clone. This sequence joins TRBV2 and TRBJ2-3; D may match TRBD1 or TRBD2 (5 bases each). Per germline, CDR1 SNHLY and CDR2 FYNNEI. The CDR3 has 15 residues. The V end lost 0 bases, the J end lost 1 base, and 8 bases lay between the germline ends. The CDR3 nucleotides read TGTGCCAGCAGTGAAGCGGGACGGGGCACAGATACGCAGTATTTT. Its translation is CASSEAGRGTDTQYF.

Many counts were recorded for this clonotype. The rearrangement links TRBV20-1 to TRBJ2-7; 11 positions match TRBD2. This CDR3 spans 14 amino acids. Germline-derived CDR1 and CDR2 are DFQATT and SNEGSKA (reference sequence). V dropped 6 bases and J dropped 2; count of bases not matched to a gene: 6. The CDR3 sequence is CSARTSGGAYEQYF. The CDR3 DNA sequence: TGCAGTGCGAGAACTAGCGGGGGAGCCTACGAGCAGTACTTC.

The CDR3 protein is CATSIGLAGSGRAFF. Here the CDR3 DNA reads TGTGCCACCAGCATAGGATTAGCGGGATCCGGGAGAGCTTTCTTT. V usage is TRBV15 and J usage is TRBJ1-1; D gene ambiguous. Germline loops: CDR1 LNHNV, CDR2 YYDKDF (reference sequence). The CDR3 loop spans 15 amino acids. V lost 4 bases, J lost 10 bases, and 22 bases lay in between.

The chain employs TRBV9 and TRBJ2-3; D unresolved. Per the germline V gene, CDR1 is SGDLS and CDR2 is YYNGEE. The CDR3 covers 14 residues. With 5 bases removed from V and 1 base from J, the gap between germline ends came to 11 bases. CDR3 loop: CASSQSVRTDTQYF. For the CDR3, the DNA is TGTGCCAGCAGTCAAAGCGTGCGCACAGATACGCAGTATTTT.

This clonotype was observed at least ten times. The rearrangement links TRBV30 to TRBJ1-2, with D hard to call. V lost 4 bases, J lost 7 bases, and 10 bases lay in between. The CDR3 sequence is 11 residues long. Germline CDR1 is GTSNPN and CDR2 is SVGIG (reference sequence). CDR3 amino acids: CAWTHVGGYTF. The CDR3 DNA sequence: TGTGCCTGGACCCATGTGGGTGGCTACACCTTC.

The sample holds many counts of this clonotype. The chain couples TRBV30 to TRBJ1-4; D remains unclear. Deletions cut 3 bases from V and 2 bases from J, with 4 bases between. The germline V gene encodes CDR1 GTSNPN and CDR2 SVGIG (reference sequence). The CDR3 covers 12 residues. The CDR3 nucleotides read TGTGCCTGGAGGGGGACTAATGAAAAACTGTTTTTT. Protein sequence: CAWRGTNEKLFF.